Reported below is one TCR beta chain. Its antigen has not been determined. Base qualities were left out, and no much larger clone turns up one base away. Receptor libraries were prepared by the immunoSEQ multiplex PCR assay. This is the immuneACCESS table as TCRdb keeps it, with only in-frame sequences that have V and J called. A part of the clones is gone; compared with another copy, unresolved V genes explain less than half, and the rest is unexplained. The sample profile shows about 170,000 clones; about 93% of them were found once. The top ten constitute roughly 3.9% of the sample. These data are taken from a study of control samples from healthy donors and cancer patients (dated by TCRdb to 2020 to 2021). V loses 4 bases, J loses 1 base, and the germline ends lie 13 bases apart. CDR1 KGHSH and CDR2 LQKENI are derived from the germline V gene. The CDR3 goes from the cysteine to the phenylalanine over 15 residues. CDR3 DNA only is kept here, 45 bases in frame from base 1.

The sequenced sample consisted of blood. This sequence uses TRBV18 and TRBJ1-1; TRBD1 might be the D gene, on 6 matching bases. The receptor comes from a woman aged 60 to 75 in good health. The CDR3 loop reads CASSLGLQGNTEAFF. The sequence in DNA is TGTGCCAGCTCACTTGGGTTACAGGGGAACACTGAAGCTTTCTTT.